This T cell receptor beta chain was retrieved from a study of blood T cells in healthy people across ages. Primers used in a second PCR of about 6 to 11 cycles were a sample-barcoded 5' primer and a J-beta primer mix. TCRdb reprocessed the 5' RACE reads with MiXCR, giving one entry per CDR3 protein. The table includes about a million distinct CDR3 sequences, about 53% detected once. About this clonotype itself: Its antigen is unknown.

Total RNA was isolated from each sample in quantities of at least 5.5 micrograms. Study conclusions and caveats: The study found more naive CD4+ cells and higher diversity in long-lived than aged donors.

The germline CDR1 and CDR2 sequences are SGHTA and FQGNSA. This CDR3 spans 14 amino acids. V gave up 5 bases and J gave up 7 bases; unmatched junction bases: 7. Sequenced: blood. This clonotype originated in a woman between 55 and 75 years old in good health. The chain is built from TRBV7-2 and TRBJ2-1, with 8 bases identical to TRBD1. CDR3 sequence: CASSVGTGQNEQFF. The CDR3 DNA is TGTGCCAGCAGCGTCGGGACAGGACAGAATGAGCAGTTCTTC. The full variable domain, in which reference TRBV7-2 and TRBJ2-1 provide the parts outside the CDR3, is GAGVSQSPSNKVTEKGKDVELRCDPISGHTALYWYRQSLGQGLEFLIYFQGNSAPDKSGLPSDRFSAERTGGSVSTLTIQRTQQEDSAVYLCASSVGTGQNEQFFGPGTRLTVL.